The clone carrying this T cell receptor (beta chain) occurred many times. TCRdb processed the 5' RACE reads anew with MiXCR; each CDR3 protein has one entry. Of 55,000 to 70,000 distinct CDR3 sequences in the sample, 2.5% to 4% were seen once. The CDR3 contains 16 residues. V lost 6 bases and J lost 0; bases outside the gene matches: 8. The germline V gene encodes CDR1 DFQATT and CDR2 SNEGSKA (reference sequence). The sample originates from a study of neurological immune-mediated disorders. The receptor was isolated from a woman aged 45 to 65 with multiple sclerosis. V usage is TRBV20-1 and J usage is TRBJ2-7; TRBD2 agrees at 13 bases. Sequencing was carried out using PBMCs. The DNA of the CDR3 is TGCAGTGCCCAAGGGACTAGCGGGGCCGTCTCCTACGAGCAGTACTTC. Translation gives CSAQGTSGAVSYEQYF.